Presented here are 32 T cell receptor beta chains from one specimen sequenced in a study of T-cell memory formation after mild COVID-19. TCRdb used MiXCR to reprocess the 5' RACE reads, holding one entry per CDR3 protein. The data show roughly 550,000 distinct CDR3 sequences, around 20% seen once. The sample was PBMCs or a T cell subset sorted from them (not recorded which). These TCRs come from an adult woman who had mild COVID-19 (a few samples of this study predate the infection). Cell type and time point are not known.

The rearrangement uses TRBV11-3 and TRBJ2-4, with D uncertain. V lost 3 bases to trimming and J lost 3 bases, with 12 bases between them. The CDR3 spans 15 residues. Germline CDR1 reads SGHNT; CDR2 reads YENEEA. CDR3 bases: TGTGCCAGCAGCTTTAGGGTTGTAGGCAAAAACATTCAGTACTTC. Translated, it gives CASSFRVVGKNIQYF.

This chain uses TRBV9 with TRBJ1-2, with D unclear. This CDR3 has 12 amino acids. Trimming removed 5 bases at V and 6 bases at J, with 11 bases between. Germline V lookup: CDR1 SGDLS, CDR2 YYNGEE. This chain's CDR3 is CASRRDFNGYTF. The CDR3 DNA sequence: TGTGCCAGCAGAAGGGATTTTAATGGCTACACCTTC.

The V call is TRBV6-5, the J call TRBJ1-3; 7 bases are a match to TRBD1. The V gene end was trimmed by 6 bases and the J gene end by 0 bases; junction bases not matched to a gene: 11. This CDR3 is built from 17 residues. From germline, CDR1 is MNHEY and CDR2 SVGAGI. The CDR3 here is CASSRTRQGSSGNTIYF. For the CDR3, the DNA is TGTGCCAGCAGCCGAACCCGACAGGGCTCCTCTGGAAACACCATATATTTT.

The J gene is TRBJ2-7, the V gene TRBV7-9; the match to TRBD2 covers 10 bases. V dropped 8 bases and J dropped 4; count of bases not matched to a gene: 8. There are 14 residues in the CDR3. Germline V gene lookup returns CDR1 SEHNR and CDR2 FQNEAQ (reference sequence). This CDR3 is CASRPWTSGYEQYF. The CDR3 nucleotides are TGTGCCAGCCGACCTTGGACTAGCGGTTACGAGCAGTACTTC.

This rearrangement joins TRBV5-1 to TRBJ2-5; either TRBD1 or TRBD2 may supply D (5 bases each). This CDR3 is built from 14 residues. Trimming left V 1 base short and J 2 bases short, with 9 bases between. The germline CDR1 and CDR2 sequences are SGHRS and YFSETQ. The chain's CDR3 is CASSLWGIQETQYF. The CDR3 nucleotides read TGCGCCAGCAGCTTGTGGGGGATTCAAGAGACCCAGTACTTC.

The gene calls are TRBV6-5 and TRBJ2-5; TRBD1 aligns across 7 bases. Germline CDR1 reads MNHEY; CDR2 reads SVGAGI. The V and J ends lost 6 bases and 2 bases, in that order; junction bases with no gene match: 6. The CDR3 loop spans 14 amino acids. The CDR3 nucleotides read TGTGCCAGCAGAACCGACAGGGATCAAGAGACCCAGTACTTC. Encoded protein: CASRTDRDQETQYF.

This clonotype was detected a few times. The V and J genes are TRBV9 and TRBJ2-6; no clear D gene. The germline V and J ends were trimmed by 4 bases and 2 bases, with 10 bases remaining between them. Germline V gives CDR1 SGDLS, CDR2 YYNGEE. The CDR3 totals 15 residues. CDR3 residues: CASSFPAAGANVLTF. CDR3 sequence (DNA): TGTGCCAGCAGCTTCCCGGCGGCTGGGGCCAACGTCCTGACTTTC.

This clonotype was detected only a few times. This sequence joins TRBV7-2 and TRBJ1-3; D is perhaps TRBD1 (5 bases). Germline V gene lookup returns CDR1 SGHTA and CDR2 FQGNSA. V lost 5 bases, J lost 0 bases, and 14 bases lay in between. The length of the CDR3 is 16 residues. DNA of the CDR3: TGTGCCAGCAGCCCTGGGACTCGCTTCTCTGGAAACACCATATATTTT. Protein product: CASSPGTRFSGNTIYF.

This clonotype was counted only a few times. The chain has TRBV24-1 and TRBJ2-7; maybe TRBD1 (6 bases). Germline-derived CDR1 and CDR2 are KGHDR and SFDVKD. The V end lost 12 bases, the J end lost 3 bases, and 17 bases lay between the germline ends. The CDR3 consists of 13 residues. The CDR3 sequence: CASDDLGGYEQYF. The CDR3 bases are TGTGCCTCCGACGACTTAGGGGGCTACGAGCAGTACTTC.

The table lists this clonotype with a few counts. The rearrangement uses TRBV9 and TRBJ2-5; TRBD2 matches 8 bases. The CDR3 loop spans 16 amino acids. CDR1 and CDR2 from the germline V gene are SGDLS and YYNGEE. The junction had 12 bases not matched to a gene; V was cut back by 3 bases and J by 5 bases. CDR3 loop: CASSASPAGVYETQYF. CDR3 bases: TGTGCCAGCAGCGCCAGTCCAGCGGGAGTTTATGAGACCCAGTACTTC.

This chain uses TRBV5-1 with TRBJ1-2; tentative D call: TRBD1 (6 bases). V was trimmed by 2 bases and J by 3 bases, leaving 8 bases between them. The CDR3 runs 13 residues. The germline CDR1 and CDR2 sequences are SGHRS and YFSETQ. The CDR3 DNA reads TGCGCCAGCAGCTTTCCAGGGGACTATGGCTACACCTTC. Translation: CASSFPGDYGYTF. The full variable domain, in which reference TRBV5-1 and TRBJ1-2 provide the parts outside the CDR3, is KAGVTQTPRYLIKTRGQQVTLSCSPISGHRSVSWYQQTPGQGLQFLFEYFSETQRNKGNFPGRFSGRQFSNSRSEMNVSTLELGDSALYLCASSFPGDYGYTFGSGTRLTVV.

V usage is TRBV7-9 and J usage is TRBJ2-2, with TRBD1 matching over 10 bases. V lost 5 bases to trimming and J lost 6 bases; unmatched junction nucleotides: 9. The CDR3 has 16 residues. The V gene's germline CDR1 is SEHNR and CDR2 FQNEAQ (reference sequence). The CDR3 DNA sequence: TGTGCCAGCAGCCCGTCCGGGACAGGGGCCCCCGGGGAGCTGTTTTTT. This sequence encodes CASSPSGTGAPGELFF.

The chain has TRBV29-1 and TRBJ2-7, with 10 nucleotides matching TRBD1. Germline V gene data show CDR1 as SQVTM and CDR2 as ANQGSEA. The CDR3 is 13 residues long. V lost 7 bases to trimming and J lost 4 bases; unmatched junction nucleotides: 7. The CDR3 region has the DNA TGCAGCGGTGGGACAGGGGATAAGTACGAGCAGTACTTC. Amino acids: CSGGTGDKYEQYF.

This clonotype was counted between two and nine times. V and J are TRBV11-3 and TRBJ2-2, with D perhaps matching TRBD1 (6 bases). This CDR3 region has 15 residues. Germline-derived CDR1 and CDR2 are SGHNT and YENEEA. Trimming removed 3 bases from V and 6 bases from J, with 14 bases in between. The CDR3 sequence is CASSLRQGYPGELFF. The CDR3 coding sequence is TGTGCCAGCAGCTTGCGGCAGGGGTACCCCGGGGAGCTGTTTTTT.

The V gene is TRBV7-9, the J gene TRBJ2-1; perhaps D is TRBD1 or TRBD2 (5 bases each). The V gene lost 4 bases and the J gene lost 8 bases, with 15 bases spanning the gap. In germline, CDR1 is SEHNR, CDR2 FQNEAQ (reference sequence). The CDR3 spans 14 residues. The CDR3 reads CASSSGQGVDEQFF. Here the CDR3 DNA reads TGTGCCAGCAGCTCGGGGCAGGGCGTTGATGAGCAGTTCTTC. Drawing the rest from reference TRBV7-9 and TRBJ2-1, the complete variable domain is DTGVSQNPRHKITKRGQNVTFRCDPISEHNRLYWYRQTLGQGPEFLTYFQNEAQLEKSRLLSDRFSAERPKGSFSTLEIQRTEQGDSAMYLCASSSGQGVDEQFFGPGTRLTVL.

V is TRBV5-1 and J is TRBJ2-3; 10 bases map to TRBD2. Trimming at V came to 1 base and at J to 7 bases, leaving 9 bases not matched to a gene. The CDR3 contains 16 residues. The germline CDR1 and CDR2 sequences are SGHRS and YFSETQ. CDR3 region: CASSLSGGASGNTQYF. For the CDR3, the DNA is TGCGCCAGCAGCTTGAGCGGGGGGGCCAGTGGTAATACGCAGTATTTT.

This clonotype appeared a few times. The rearrangement links TRBV12-3 or TRBV12-4 to TRBJ1-5, with a possible D match to TRBD1 (5 bases). This CDR3 contains 14 residues. Trimming pared 8 bases from V and 2 bases from J, leaving 13 bases between. The CDR3 sequence is CASGTPYGNQPQHF. CDR3 sequence (DNA): TGTGCCAGCGGGACGCCCTACGGCAATCAGCCCCAGCATTTT.

The V call is TRBV11-2, the J call TRBJ2-7, with D perhaps given as TRBD1 or TRBD2 (5 bases each). CDR3 length equals 13 residues. CDR1 is SGHAT, CDR2 FQNNGV, per germline. With 2 bases removed from V and 3 bases from J, the gap between germline ends came to 8 bases. CDR3 nucleotides: TGTGCCAGCAGCTTAAGGGGAGTCTACGAGCAGTACTTC. Its translation: CASSLRGVYEQYF.

There are a few counts of this clonotype. The rearrangement uses TRBV20-1 and TRBJ2-1, with TRBD2 matching 7 bases. CDR1 DFQATT and CDR2 SNEGSKA come from the germline V gene (reference sequence). Trimming took 7 bases from V and 0 from J; bases not matched to a gene: 3. This CDR3 comprises 13 residues. Here the CDR3 DNA reads TGCAGTGTGCCTAGCGGCTCCTACAATGAGCAGTTCTTC. It is translated as CSVPSGSYNEQFF.

The chain is built from TRBV20-1 and TRBJ1-2; 8 bases are shared with TRBD1. Germline V gene data show CDR1 as DFQATT and CDR2 as SNEGSKA (reference sequence). The CDR3 is 14 residues long. V lost 0 bases, J lost 1 base, and 1 base stayed unmatched. The CDR3 spells CSAREQGVNYGYTF. CDR3 DNA: TGCAGTGCTAGAGAACAGGGGGTTAACTATGGCTACACCTTC.

This chain connects TRBV19 to TRBJ2-7, with TRBD2 as a possible D gene (6 bases). Germline V gene sequence: CDR1 LNHDA, CDR2 SQIVND (reference sequence). The CDR3 consists of 15 residues. V lost 5 bases, J lost 0 bases, and 14 bases lay in between. CDR3 nucleotide sequence: TGTGCCAGTAGTTGGGCGGGGAGGAGCTCCTACGAGCAGTACTTC. Protein: CASSWAGRSSYEQYF.

This clonotype has a count of ten or more. The chain recombines TRBV7-9 with TRBJ2-1; D possibly corresponds to TRBD1 (6 bases). Germline V gene data show CDR1 as SEHNR and CDR2 as FQNEAQ (reference sequence). This CDR3 spans 16 amino acids. Trimming cost V 4 bases and J 5 bases, with 18 bases left between them. DNA for the CDR3: TGTGCCAGCAGCTCCGTGCTCACGGGACATGACAATGAGCAGTTCTTC. Encoded protein: CASSSVLTGHDNEQFF.

This clonotype was seen more than once but under ten times. The chain carries TRBV2 and TRBJ1-3; D gene ambiguous. Trimming took 7 bases from V and 0 from J, leaving 16 bases between them. Germline-derived CDR1 and CDR2 are SNHLY and FYNNEI. The CDR3 runs to 16 residues. In DNA form, the CDR3 reads TGTGCCAGCACCCGCCAACCCTCGCCCTCTGGAAACACCATATATTTT. Its translation: CASTRQPSPSGNTIYF.

The chain links TRBV12-3 or TRBV12-4 to TRBJ2-1, with a tentative D call TRBD1 (5 bases). The CDR3 runs 16 residues. V lost 4 bases and J 9 bases, leaving 22 bases between the germline ends. CDR3 protein: CASSYGPSQRQGEQFF. Written as DNA, the CDR3 is TGTGCCAGCAGTTATGGACCCAGTCAACGTCAGGGTGAGCAGTTCTTC.

A few counts support this clonotype. V is TRBV5-1 and J is TRBJ1-1; D may be TRBD1 (5 bases). V lost 0 bases and J 10 bases, leaving 13 bases between the germline ends. Looked up from germline, CDR1 is SGHRS and CDR2 is YFSETQ. The CDR3 consists of 13 residues. The CDR3 loop is CASSLGAQGGAFF. In DNA, the CDR3 is TGCGCCAGCAGCTTGGGGGCGCAGGGTGGAGCTTTCTTT.

The rearrangement links TRBV9 to TRBJ2-1, with 7 bases that match TRBD1. Germline assignment: CDR1 SGDLS and CDR2 YYNGEE. Trimming removed 0 bases from V and 5 bases from J; junction bases left unmatched: 5. This CDR3 spans 15 amino acids. The CDR3 loop reads CASSVVGGSNNEQFF. The CDR3 nucleotides are TGTGCCAGCAGCGTAGTAGGGGGCAGCAACAATGAGCAGTTCTTC. Full variable domain (rest looked up from reference TRBV9 and TRBJ2-1): DSGVTQTPKHLITATGQRVTLRCSPRSGDLSVYWYQQSLDQGLQFLIQYYNGEERAKGNILERFSAQQFPDLHSELNLSSLELGDSALYFCASSVVGGSNNEQFFGPGTRLTVL.

The V call is TRBV24-1, the J call TRBJ2-7, with a weak D call TRBD2 (6 bases). Trimming removed 4 bases at V and 2 bases at J, with 17 bases between. This CDR3 contains 16 residues. Looked up from germline, CDR1 is KGHDR and CDR2 is SFDVKD. The CDR3 DNA reads TGTGCCACCAGTGACTCCGAGGAGGGTCGACCCTACGAGCAGTACTTC. Its protein product is CATSDSEEGRPYEQYF.

This clonotype was detected only a few times. The V call is TRBV4-2, the J call TRBJ2-7; 7 positions match TRBD2. The J segment lost 5 bases and the V segment lost 2 bases, leaving 9 bases of the junction unmatched. Looked up from germline, CDR1 is LGHNA and CDR2 is YNFKEQ. There are 15 residues in the CDR3. CDR3 nucleotide sequence: TGTGCCAGCAGCCAACCCACGGGACTATTCGACGAGCAGTACTTC. As protein: CASSQPTGLFDEQYF.

The sample holds a few counts of this clonotype. This chain uses TRBV5-1 with TRBJ2-7; D may match TRBD1 or TRBD2 (6 bases each). The germline gives CDR1 SGHRS, CDR2 YFSETQ. The CDR3 runs to 13 residues. Trimming took off 3 bases at V and 3 bases at J, with 10 bases between the two ends. As DNA, the CDR3 is TGCGCCAGCAGCTGGAGGGGGGTCTACGAGCAGTACTTC. Its translation: CASSWRGVYEQYF.

The chain uses TRBV19 and TRBJ2-7; D is undetermined. Germline CDR1 reads LNHDA; CDR2 reads SQIVND (reference sequence). The CDR3 has 14 amino acids. Trimming took 1 base from V and 0 from J, leaving 7 bases between them. The CDR3 DNA sequence: TGTGCCAGTAGTATAGGTCAGTACTCCTACGAGCAGTACTTC. This gives the protein CASSIGQYSYEQYF.

This clonotype was picked up many times. The genes are TRBV2 and TRBJ2-5; D is unresolved. The CDR3 spans 11 residues. Per germline, CDR1 SNHLY and CDR2 FYNNEI. V lost 5 bases and J 9 bases, leaving 10 bases between the germline ends. The CDR3 here is CASSNPRAQYF. The CDR3 nucleotides are TGTGCCAGCAGTAACCCCCGGGCCCAGTACTTC.

In its sample, this clonotype was seen many times. This chain connects TRBV4-2 to TRBJ2-5; 7 bases are a match to TRBD1. V shed 2 bases, J shed 0 bases, and the junction held 6 bases outside the gene matches. The germline gives CDR1 LGHNA, CDR2 YNFKEQ. The CDR3 is 16 residues long. In DNA, the CDR3 is TGTGCCAGCAGCCAACCCGGGACAGCGAACCAAGAGACCCAGTACTTC. Translation gives CASSQPGTANQETQYF.